This T cell receptor beta chain was sequenced in a study of T cell changes during pregnancy in multiple sclerosis. The assay was immunoSEQ multiplex PCR, and TCRdb's table has in-frame clones only and misses some. Of about 59,000 clones in the sample, around 90% were seen once. The CDR3 has 14 amino acids. Germline V CDR1 and CDR2: SGHRS, YFSETQ. V dropped 2 bases and J dropped 4; count of bases not matched to a gene: 2. The TCR was taken from a female donor in good health, enrolled as a control in a pregnancy study. The chain carries TRBV5-1 and TRBJ2-1; TRBD2 matches 8 bases. Specimen: peripheral blood, collected in the third trimester of pregnancy. The CDR3 here is CASSFIAGYNEQFF. In nucleotides, the CDR3 is TGCGCCAGCAGCTTTATAGCGGGGTACAATGAGCAGTTCTTC. Looking up the rest from reference TRBV5-1 and TRBJ2-1 gives the full variable domain: KAGVTQTPRYLIKTRGQQVTLSCSPISGHRSVSWYQQTPGQGLQFLFEYFSETQRNKGNFPGRFSGRQFSNSRSEMNVSTLELGDSALYLCASSFIAGYNEQFFGPGTRLTVL.